These 28 T cell receptor beta chains were sequenced from one sample in a study of siplizumab effects on memory and regulatory T cells. Profiled with immunoSEQ multiplex PCR; TCRdb holds only in-frame clones, not every one. The sample contains over 45,000 clones, 95% to 98% of which appear only once. The specimen sequenced was naive CD8+ T cells sorted from blood. The receptors were sampled from a human donor in good health.

The CDR3 bases are TGTGCCAGCAGCCGCACAACTAGCGGGACGGGCCTTGGGTACAATGAGCAGTTCTTC. Its protein product is CASSRTTSGTGLGYNEQFF. The V call is TRBV13, the J call TRBJ2-1; TRBD2 matches at 10 bases. After removal of 5 bases from V and 4 bases from J, the junction contained 17 bases not matched to a gene. From germline, CDR1 is PRHDT and CDR2 FYEKMQ (reference sequence). The CDR3 totals 19 residues.

V is TRBV4-3 and J is TRBJ2-1, with D perhaps matching TRBD2 (7 bases). Germline assignment: CDR1 LGHNA and CDR2 YSLEER. V was clipped by 2 bases and J by 7 bases, with 18 bases between them. The CDR3 has 16 amino acids. This CDR3 reads CASSQYEGGAPNEQFF. The DNA of the CDR3 is TGCGCCAGCAGCCAATATGAAGGGGGGGCGCCAAATGAGCAGTTCTTC.

This clone was observed once. The sample carries other DNA sequences with the same CDR3. The chain has TRBV27 and TRBJ2-3; 12 bases match TRBD2. J gave up 3 bases and V 5 bases, and 6 bases lay outside the gene matches. Germline values: CDR1 MNHEY, CDR2 SMNVEV (reference sequence). This CDR3 is 16 amino acids long. Here the CDR3 DNA reads TGTGCCAGCAGTAGTCGTCTAGCGGGAGGGACAGATACGCAGTATTTT. Its translation: CASSSRLAGGTDTQYF.

A remark on this clone: Additional DNA sequences in this sample encode the identical CDR3. J is TRBJ2-7 and V is TRBV5-1, with a tentative D call TRBD2 (6 bases). CDR3 size: 14 residues. Trimming removed 0 bases at V and 1 base at J, with 8 bases between. Germline V CDR1 and CDR2: SGHRS, YFSETQ. The CDR3 loop reads CASSLVGGSYEQYF. The CDR3 nucleotides read TGCGCCAGCAGCTTGGTCGGGGGATCCTACGAGCAGTACTTC. The full variable domain, in which reference TRBV5-1 and TRBJ2-7 provide the parts outside the CDR3, is KAGVTQTPRYLIKTRGQQVTLSCSPISGHRSVSWYQQTPGQGLQFLFEYFSETQRNKGNFPGRFSGRQFSNSRSEMNVSTLELGDSALYLCASSLVGGSYEQYFGPGTRLTVT.

The V and J genes are TRBV19 and TRBJ2-1; 11 bases match TRBD2. In germline, CDR1 is LNHDA, CDR2 SQIVND (reference sequence). The length of the CDR3 is 15 residues. J was trimmed by 6 bases and V by 4 bases; bases with no gene match: 5. CDR3 region: CASSTGTSGVNEQFF. The CDR3, as DNA: TGTGCCAGTAGTACAGGGACTAGCGGTGTCAATGAGCAGTTCTTC.

This sequence joins TRBV6-4 and TRBJ1-4; D is uncertain. Germline V gives CDR1 MRHNA, CDR2 SNTAGT. Trimming cost V 4 bases and J 8 bases, with 17 bases left between them. The CDR3 is made up of 15 amino acids. The CDR3 reads CASSANLRELEKLFF. In DNA, the CDR3 is TGTGCCAGCAGTGCCAACTTGAGGGAGCTAGAAAAACTGTTTTTT.

The chain has TRBV4-1 and TRBJ2-1; 7 nucleotides match TRBD1. Germline values: CDR1 MGHRA, CDR2 YSYEKL. The CDR3 has 14 residues. Trimming at V came to 0 bases and at J to 4 bases, leaving 0 bases not matched to a gene. CDR3 sequence (DNA): TGCGCCAGCAGCCAAGAGACAGGGTACAATGAGCAGTTCTTC. This codes for CASSQETGYNEQFF.

This chain uses TRBV27 with TRBJ2-5, with D perhaps TRBD1 (5 bases). V was trimmed by 0 bases and J by 5 bases, leaving 10 bases between them. The CDR3 has 14 residues. Per germline, CDR1 MNHEY and CDR2 SMNVEV (reference sequence). In nucleotides, the CDR3 is TGTGCCAGCAGTTTATCTTCAGGGTCGGAGACCCAGTACTTC. Protein sequence: CASSLSSGSETQYF.

This sequence joins TRBV7-9 and TRBJ2-2; D is unresolved. The CDR3 length is 14 residues. Between the trimmed V and J ends, which lost 5 bases and 6 bases, there was a span of 13 bases. CDR1 and CDR2 (germline): SEHNR, FQNEAQ (reference sequence). This chain's CDR3 is CASSGRIRSGELFF. CDR3 bases: TGTGCCAGCAGCGGGCGGATTCGGTCCGGGGAGCTGTTTTTT. Looking up the rest from reference TRBV7-9 and TRBJ2-2 gives the full variable domain: DTGVSQNPRHKITKRGQNVTFRCDPISEHNRLYWYRQTLGQGPEFLTYFQNEAQLEKSRLLSDRFSAERPKGSFSTLEIQRTEQGDSAMYLCASSGRIRSGELFFGEGSRLTVL.

This clone has a single count. Written as DNA, the CDR3 is TGTGCCACCAGCGACCCACAGGGGGCGCTGGCCAATGAGCAGTTCTTC. Translated: CATSDPQGALANEQFF. The V call is TRBV15, the J call TRBJ2-1; 9 nucleotides match TRBD1. Germline V CDR1 and CDR2: LNHNV, YYDKDF (reference sequence). The CDR3 runs to 16 residues. V lost 5 bases, J lost 6 bases, and 11 bases stayed unmatched. Supplemented by reference TRBV15 and TRBJ2-1, the full variable domain reads DAMVIQNPRYQVTQFGKPVTLSCSQTLNHNVMYWYQQKSSQAPKLLFHYYDKDFNNEADTPDNFQSRRPNTSFCFLDIRSPGLGDTAMYLCATSDPQGALANEQFFGPGTRLTVL.

The V gene is TRBV7-2, the J gene TRBJ2-7; 11 positions agree with TRBD1. From germline, CDR1 is SGHTA and CDR2 FQGNSA. The CDR3 totals 14 residues. V lost 5 bases to trimming and J lost 3 bases; unmatched junction nucleotides: 3. The CDR3 loop reads CASSPGTGGYEQYF. For the CDR3, the DNA is TGTGCCAGCAGCCCCGGGACAGGGGGCTACGAGCAGTACTTC.

The V gene is TRBV7-9, the J gene TRBJ2-3, with 9 bases that match TRBD2. Trimming removed 1 base from V and 3 bases from J; junction bases left unmatched: 8. The germline V gene encodes CDR1 SEHNR and CDR2 FQNEAQ (reference sequence). The CDR3 has 17 amino acids. The CDR3 region is CASSLGTASGMTDTQYF. CDR3 bases: TGTGCCAGCAGCTTAGGGACGGCTAGCGGGATGACAGATACGCAGTATTTT.

The chain recombines TRBV29-1 with TRBJ1-4; D gene unclear. CDR1 and CDR2 (germline): SQVTM, ANQGSEA. The length of the CDR3 is 12 residues. Trimming left V 0 bases short and J 8 bases short, with 7 bases between. CDR3 nucleotide sequence: TGCAGCGTTGAAGAGTCGGGGGAAAAACTGTTTTTT. This gives the protein CSVEESGEKLFF.

The rearrangement links TRBV29-1 to TRBJ2-7; D not resolved. CDR1 SQVTM and CDR2 ANQGSEA come from the germline V gene. Trimming cost V 2 bases and J 0 bases, with 8 bases left between them. The CDR3 runs to 13 residues. CDR3 nucleotide sequence: TGCAGCGTTGAAAGGGTTAACTCCTACGAGCAGTACTTC. Its protein product is CSVERVNSYEQYF.

The J gene is TRBJ2-1, the V gene TRBV7-9; D gene ambiguous. This CDR3 comprises 16 residues. Germline V gene sequence: CDR1 SEHNR, CDR2 FQNEAQ (reference sequence). V dropped 0 bases and J dropped 0 bases, with 9 bases sitting between them. This CDR3 reads CASSLAGLSSYNEQFF. The CDR3 DNA sequence: TGTGCCAGCAGCTTAGCGGGATTGAGCTCCTACAATGAGCAGTTCTTC.

The CDR3 coding sequence is TGTGCCAGCAGTGAGGGGGGTAAGGGTAATGAAAAACTGTTTTTT. Translating it yields CASSEGGKGNEKLFF. The V gene is TRBV25-1, the J gene TRBJ1-4, with D tentatively TRBD1 (5 bases). The germline CDR1 and CDR2 sequences are MGHDK and SYGVNS. This CDR3 contains 15 residues. V shed 3 bases and J shed 4 bases, with 12 bases lying between them. The variable domain in full, with the rest retrieved from reference TRBV25-1 and TRBJ1-4, is EADIYQTPRYLVIGTGKKITLECSQTMGHDKMYWYQQDPGMELHLIHYSYGVNSTEKGDLSSESTVSRIRTEHFPLTLESARPSHTSQYLCASSEGGKGNEKLFFGSGTQLSVL.

This clone was picked up one time. The genes are TRBV4-1 and TRBJ2-2; D ambiguous. The CDR3 sequence is 15 residues long. CDR1 is MGHRA and CDR2 is YSYEKL in the germline V gene. Trimming left V 3 bases short and J 1 base short, with 9 bases between. Here the CDR3 DNA reads TGCGCCAGCAGCCAGGGTGACTGGAACACCGGGGAGCTGTTTTTT. Translation: CASSQGDWNTGELFF.

The rearrangement uses TRBV14 and TRBJ2-1; D gene uncertain. This CDR3 comprises 13 residues. Germline loops: CDR1 SGHDN, CDR2 FVKESK. V shed 1 base and J shed 10 bases, with 11 bases lying between them. The CDR3 nucleotides are TGTGCCAGCAGCCAAGGCAGCGCCCCGGAGCAGTTCTTC. This codes for CASSQGSAPEQFF.

The chain employs TRBV10-2 and TRBJ2-2; 10 bases match TRBD2. With V trimmed by 4 bases and J by 4 bases, 6 bases remained unmatched. This CDR3 is built from 16 residues. Germline V gene data show CDR1 as WSHSY and CDR2 as SAAADI. The chain's CDR3 is CASSGSGRARTGELFF. The CDR3 region has the DNA TGCGCCAGCAGTGGGAGCGGGAGGGCCCGCACCGGGGAGCTGTTTTTT.

The V and J genes are TRBV19 and TRBJ1-3; no clear D. With 5 bases removed from V and 2 bases from J, the gap between germline ends came to 7 bases. The CDR3 spans 13 residues. Per germline, CDR1 LNHDA and CDR2 SQIVND (reference sequence). CDR3 coding DNA: TGTGCCAGTAGTTCCGATCCTGGAAACACCATATATTTT. This encodes CASSSDPGNTIYF.

The CDR3 here is CASSADRDYGYTF. The CDR3 bases are TGTGCCAGCAGCGCCGACAGGGACTATGGCTACACCTTC. The chain is built from TRBV9 and TRBJ1-2; 7 nucleotides line up with TRBD1. Unmatched junction bases numbered 2, after V lost 3 bases and J lost 3 bases. Germline-derived CDR1 and CDR2 are SGDLS and YYNGEE. This CDR3 is 13 amino acids long.

The V gene is TRBV16, the J gene TRBJ2-2; D is unresolved. Germline CDR1 KGHSY, CDR2 FQNENV. The CDR3 loop spans 14 amino acids. V lost 0 bases to trimming and J lost 6 bases, with 8 bases between them. CDR3 sequence: CASSQSKGSGELFF. The CDR3 nucleotides read TGTGCCAGCAGCCAATCAAAAGGGTCCGGGGAGCTGTTTTTT.

The CDR3 reads CASSVAGRAYNEQFF. CDR3 nucleotide sequence: TGTGCCAGCAGCGTAGCCGGGAGGGCCTACAATGAGCAGTTCTTC. The chain carries TRBV9 and TRBJ2-1; TRBD2 aligns across 8 bases. Germline V CDR1 and CDR2: SGDLS, YYNGEE. There are 15 residues in the CDR3. V was clipped by 0 bases and J by 2 bases; unmatched bases: 1.

This clone was seen more than once but under ten times. The chain has TRBV7-8 and TRBJ2-7, with 7 positions matching TRBD2. Looked up from germline, CDR1 is SGHVS and CDR2 is FQNEAQ. The CDR3 has 14 amino acids. After removal of 5 bases from V and 5 bases from J, the junction contained 9 bases not matched to a gene. CDR3 in DNA: TGTGCCAGCAGCGTGAGCGGGAAGGTTGACGAGCAGTACTTC. This gives the protein CASSVSGKVDEQYF.

This chain uses TRBV7-9 with TRBJ2-7; tentative D call: TRBD1 (6 bases). Trimming shortened V by 5 bases and J by 1 base, and 15 bases separated the two germline ends. This CDR3 comprises 15 residues. Looked up from germline, CDR1 is SEHNR and CDR2 is FQNEAQ (reference sequence). CDR3 loop: CASSLTGLGSYEQYF. CDR3 in DNA: TGTGCCAGCAGCCTCACAGGGTTGGGGTCCTACGAGCAGTACTTC.

The chain carries TRBV12-5 and TRBJ2-5; either TRBD1 or TRBD2 may fit D (5 bases each). V was trimmed by 0 bases and J by 9 bases, leaving 14 bases between them. The CDR3 is 14 residues long. The germline gives CDR1 LGHNT, CDR2 FRNRAP. DNA of the CDR3: TGTGCTAGTGGTTTGGTCTCCGGCCGAGGGGCCCAGTACTTC. This gives the protein CASGLVSGRGAQYF. Full variable domain (missing parts from reference TRBV12-5 and TRBJ2-5): DARVTQTPRHKVTEMGQEVTMRCQPILGHNTVFWYRQTMMQGLELLAYFRNRAPLDDSGMPKDRFSAEMPDATLATLKIQPSEPRDSAVYFCASGLVSGRGAQYFGPGTRLLVL.

The chain uses TRBV5-4 and TRBJ2-3; D possibly corresponds to TRBD2 (5 bases). V gave up 0 bases and J gave up 1 base, with 9 bases separating them. The CDR3 spans 15 residues. Germline V gives CDR1 SGHNT, CDR2 YYREEE (reference sequence). This chain's CDR3 is CASSLGESGTDTQYF. The CDR3 DNA is TGTGCCAGCAGCTTGGGGGAGAGTGGCACAGATACGCAGTATTTT.

CDR3 protein: CASSPAGTSGYEQYF. The CDR3 DNA reads TGTGCCAGCAGTCCTGCCGGGACTAGCGGATACGAGCAGTACTTC. V is TRBV28 and J is TRBJ2-7; 11 bases agree with TRBD2. V lost 5 bases and J lost 4; bases outside the gene matches: 7. The CDR3 is made up of 15 amino acids. CDR1 is MDHEN, CDR2 SYDVKM, per germline.